The present TCR beta chain was sequenced within a study of tumor and adjacent non-tumor tissue in lung cancer. No cell sorting was done before RNA was extracted from the tissue. More than 3 cm separated this lung sample from the edge of the tumor. A modified ARM-PCR protocol with three rounds of nested PCR amplified TCRbeta. TCRdb reanalysed the multiplex PCR reads using MiXCR and keeps one entry per CDR3 protein. The sample carries tens of thousands of distinct CDR3 sequences, about 68% recorded once. The clonotype comes from a woman in her seventies with non-small cell lung cancer. Input material: distant non-tumor lung tissue.

CDR3 coding DNA: TGTGCCAGCAGCTTGGGGGGACCAGGGGTGGCCCGCTACACCTTC. It codes for CASSLGGPGVARYTF. J is TRBJ1-2 and V is TRBV5-4, with D maybe TRBD1 (6 bases). The CDR3 length is 15 residues. The germline gives CDR1 SGHNT, CDR2 YYREEE (reference sequence). V was cut by 0 bases and J by 9 bases, with 18 bases left in between.